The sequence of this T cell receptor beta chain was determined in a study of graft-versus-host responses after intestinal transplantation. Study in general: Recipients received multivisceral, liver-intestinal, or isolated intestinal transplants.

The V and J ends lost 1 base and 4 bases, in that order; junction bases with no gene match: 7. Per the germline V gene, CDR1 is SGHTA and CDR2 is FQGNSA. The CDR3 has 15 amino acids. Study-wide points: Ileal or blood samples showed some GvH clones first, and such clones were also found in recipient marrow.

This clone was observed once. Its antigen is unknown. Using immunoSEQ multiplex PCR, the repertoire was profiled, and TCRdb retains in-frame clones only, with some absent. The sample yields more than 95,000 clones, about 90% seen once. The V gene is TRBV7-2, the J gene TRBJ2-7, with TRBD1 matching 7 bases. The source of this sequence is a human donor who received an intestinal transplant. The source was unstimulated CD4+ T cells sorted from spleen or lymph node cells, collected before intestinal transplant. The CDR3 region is CASSLGRGFRYEQYF. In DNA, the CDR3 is TGTGCCAGCAGCTTAGGCAGGGGGTTTAGGTACGAGCAGTACTTC.